These T cell receptor beta chains were read from a single sample in a study of blood T cell repertoires in COVID-19. Produced via immunoSEQ multiplex PCR; TCRdb's table is partial and in-frame only. The profile covers fewer than 200,000 clones, with more than 75% appearing a single time and 8% to 9.5% taken by the ten largest. The sequencing input was peripheral blood. These receptors originate from a woman in her 70s with acute or convalescent COVID-19. CDR3s include the opening cysteine and the closing phenylalanine or tryptophan. The order of the fields is J gene, V gene, CDR3 protein.

TRBJ2-1 | TRBV7-8 | CASSLRQVSYNEQFF
TRBJ2-7 | TRBV6-6 | CASSFSSGQGYEQYF
TRBJ2-1 | TRBV30 | CAWSSLRNNYNEQFF
TRBJ1-5 | TRBV6-5 | CASSSQGVLNQPQHF
TRBJ2-1 | TRBV18 | CASSLSGGKYNEQFF
TRBJ2-3 | TRBV28 | CASSSTGGEGTDTQYF
TRBJ1-2 | TRBV9 | CASSSIQGALGYTF
TRBJ2-7 | TRBV11-2 | CASSSPDGTGIYEQYF
TRBJ2-7 | TRBV28 | CASSFPTGVDEQYF
TRBJ2-2 | TRBV10-2 | CASSRLAGVSNTGELFF
TRBJ1-2 | TRBV6-5 | CASSYMGQGASGYTF
TRBJ2-1 | TRBV28 | CAGSTSGGAYSYNEQFF
TRBJ1-5 | TRBV28 | CASTSFRDTEHF
TRBJ2-1 | TRBV7-2 | CASSDLRGLFNEQFF
TRBJ1-5 | TRBV19 | CASSESPWEDQPQHF
TRBJ2-1 | TRBV6-2/TRBV6-3 | CASSQTGRFEQFF
TRBJ2-3 | TRBV28 | CASSLRTSGRMKRGDTQYF
TRBJ2-5 | TRBV7-8 | CASSLVLGGEETQYF
TRBJ1-6 | TRBV19 | CASGGAAYNSPLHF
TRBJ1-1 | TRBV7-8 | CASSLYTGGNTEAFF
TRBJ2-1 | TRBV5-1 | CASKPGEGSYNEQFF
TRBJ1-1 | TRBV10-2 | CASSQWNTEAFF
TRBJ1-1 | TRBV27 | CASSPRDNTEAFF
TRBJ2-1 | TRBV7-4 | CASSLLIFPLPSGRRTYNEQFF
TRBJ1-2 | TRBV27 | CASSSGTGNYGYTF
TRBJ2-7 | TRBV7-2 | CASSPRGQGSYEQYF
TRBJ2-5 | TRBV19 | CASSVAGDQETQYF
TRBJ2-1 | TRBV5-1 | CASSSPSRHEQFF
TRBJ2-3 | TRBV5-1 | CASSLGRVDTQYF
TRBJ1-2 | TRBV27 | CASSLMGRGQGGYGYTF
TRBJ2-7 | TRBV7-2 | CASSSKGGVSSYEQYF
TRBJ1-2 | TRBV4-1 | CASSPRRGTGSYGYTF
TRBJ1-1 | TRBV5-6 | CASSPPQARGRNTEAFF
TRBJ1-6 | TRBV7-2 | CASSLYVRVTYNSPLHF
TRBJ1-2 | TRBV30 | CAWSAVEDYGYTF
TRBJ2-5 | TRBV5-6 | CASHLRVLQETQYF
TRBJ1-2 | TRBV5-5 | CASSSQGGNYGYTF
TRBJ1-5 | TRBV7-9 | CASSLPGARQPQHF
TRBJ1-2 | TRBV7-8 | CASTQNAGYNYGYTF
TRBJ2-7 | TRBV29-1 | CSAGEGTGGAEQYF
TRBJ1-5 | TRBV2 | CASSDSNQPQHF
TRBJ1-2 | TRBV6-5 | CASSRDRGGGYTF
TRBJ2-1 | TRBV11-1 | CASSLLGGVVYNEQFF
TRBJ2-5 | TRBV25-1 | CASRGLAGAWGQETQYF
TRBJ1-5 | TRBV6-6 | CASRGQGVSNQPQHF
TRBJ1-2 | TRBV2 | CASSPFRTGSYGYTF